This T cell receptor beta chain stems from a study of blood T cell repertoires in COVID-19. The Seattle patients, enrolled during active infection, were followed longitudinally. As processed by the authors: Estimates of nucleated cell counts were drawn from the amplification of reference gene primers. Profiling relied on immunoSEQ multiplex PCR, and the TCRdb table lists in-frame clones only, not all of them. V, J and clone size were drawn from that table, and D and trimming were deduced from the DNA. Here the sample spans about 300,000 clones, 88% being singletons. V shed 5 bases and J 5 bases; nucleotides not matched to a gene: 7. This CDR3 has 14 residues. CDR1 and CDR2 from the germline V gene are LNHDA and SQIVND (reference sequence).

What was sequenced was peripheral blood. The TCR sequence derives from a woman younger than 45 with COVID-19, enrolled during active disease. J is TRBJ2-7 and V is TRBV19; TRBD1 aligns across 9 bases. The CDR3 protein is CASSLTTGGNEQYF. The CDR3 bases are TGTGCCAGTAGTCTTACGACAGGGGGGAACGAGCAGTACTTC.